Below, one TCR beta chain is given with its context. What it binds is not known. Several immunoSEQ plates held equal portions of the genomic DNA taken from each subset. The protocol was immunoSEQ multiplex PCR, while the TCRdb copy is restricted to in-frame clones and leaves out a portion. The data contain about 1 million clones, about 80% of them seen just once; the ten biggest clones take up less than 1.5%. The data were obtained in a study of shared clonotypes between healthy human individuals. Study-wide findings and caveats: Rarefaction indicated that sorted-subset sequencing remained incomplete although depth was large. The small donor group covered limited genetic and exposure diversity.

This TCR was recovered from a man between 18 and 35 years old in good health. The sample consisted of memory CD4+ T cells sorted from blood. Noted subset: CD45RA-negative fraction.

The CDR3 nucleotides are TGTGCCAGCAGCTTGCTGACGGTCCTACGCACCTACGAGCAGTACTTC. Its translation is CASSLLTVLRTYEQYF. The rearrangement uses TRBV5-5 and TRBJ2-7; D is uncertain. This CDR3 is 16 amino acids long. V was trimmed by 1 base and J by 2 bases, leaving 16 bases between them. CDR1 is SGHKS and CDR2 is YYEKEE in the germline V gene (reference sequence).